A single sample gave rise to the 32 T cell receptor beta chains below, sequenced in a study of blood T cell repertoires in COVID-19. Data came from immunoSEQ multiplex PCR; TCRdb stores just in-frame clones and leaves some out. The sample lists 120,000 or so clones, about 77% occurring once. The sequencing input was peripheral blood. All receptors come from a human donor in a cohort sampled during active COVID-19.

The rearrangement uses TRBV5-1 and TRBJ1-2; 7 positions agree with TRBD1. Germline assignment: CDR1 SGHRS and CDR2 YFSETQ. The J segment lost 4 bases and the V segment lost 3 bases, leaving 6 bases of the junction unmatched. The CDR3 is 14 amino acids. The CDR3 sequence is CASSSGTASYGYTF. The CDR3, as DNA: TGCGCCAGCAGCTCCGGGACAGCGTCCTATGGCTACACCTTC.

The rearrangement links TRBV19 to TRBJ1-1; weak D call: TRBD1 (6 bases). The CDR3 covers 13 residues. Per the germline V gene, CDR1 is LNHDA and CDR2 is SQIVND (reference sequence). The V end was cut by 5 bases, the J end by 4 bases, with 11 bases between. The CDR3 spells CASSVTGSTEAFF. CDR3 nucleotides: TGTGCCAGTAGTGTAACAGGGAGCACTGAAGCTTTCTTT.

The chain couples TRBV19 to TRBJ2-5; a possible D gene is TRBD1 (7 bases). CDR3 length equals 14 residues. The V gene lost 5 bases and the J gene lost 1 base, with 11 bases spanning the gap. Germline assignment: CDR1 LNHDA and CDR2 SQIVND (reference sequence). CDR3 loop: CASSRGTVQETQYF. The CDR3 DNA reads TGTGCCAGTAGTCGGGGGACAGTCCAAGAGACCCAGTACTTC.

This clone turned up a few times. CDR3 residues: CASRTDNSNQPQHF. The CDR3 nucleotides read TGTGCCAGCAGAACGGACAACAGCAATCAGCCCCAGCATTTT. The chain joins TRBV2 to TRBJ1-5, with D perhaps TRBD1 (5 bases). The V gene's germline CDR1 is SNHLY and CDR2 FYNNEI. Trimming left V 6 bases short and J 1 base short, with 10 bases between. The CDR3 spans 14 residues.

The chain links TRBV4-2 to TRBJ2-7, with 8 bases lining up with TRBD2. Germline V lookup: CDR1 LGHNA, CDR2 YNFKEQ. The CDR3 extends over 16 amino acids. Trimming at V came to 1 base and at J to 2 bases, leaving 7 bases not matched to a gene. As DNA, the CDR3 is TGTGCCAGCAGCCAAGCGGCGCCGGGGGGGACCTACGAGCAGTACTTC. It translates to CASSQAAPGGTYEQYF.

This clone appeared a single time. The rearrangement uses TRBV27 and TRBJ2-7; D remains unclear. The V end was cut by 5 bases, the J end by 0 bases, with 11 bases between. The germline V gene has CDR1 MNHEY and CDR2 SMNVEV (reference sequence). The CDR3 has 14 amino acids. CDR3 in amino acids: CASSLDIRSYEQYF. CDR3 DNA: TGTGCCAGCAGTCTTGACATCCGCTCCTACGAGCAGTACTTC.

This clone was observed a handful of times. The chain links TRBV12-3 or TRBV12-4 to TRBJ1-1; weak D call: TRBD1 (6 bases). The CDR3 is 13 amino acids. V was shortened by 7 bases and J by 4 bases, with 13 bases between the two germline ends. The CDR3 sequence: CASTSQGSTEAFF. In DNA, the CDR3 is TGTGCCAGCACCTCACAGGGATCCACTGAAGCTTTCTTT.

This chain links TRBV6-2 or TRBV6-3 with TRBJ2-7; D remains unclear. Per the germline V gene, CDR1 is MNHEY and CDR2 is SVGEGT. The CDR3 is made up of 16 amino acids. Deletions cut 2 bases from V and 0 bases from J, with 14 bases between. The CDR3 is CASSYTRLRSSYEQYF. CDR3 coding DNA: TGTGCCAGCAGTTACACGAGACTCAGAAGCTCCTACGAGCAGTACTTC.

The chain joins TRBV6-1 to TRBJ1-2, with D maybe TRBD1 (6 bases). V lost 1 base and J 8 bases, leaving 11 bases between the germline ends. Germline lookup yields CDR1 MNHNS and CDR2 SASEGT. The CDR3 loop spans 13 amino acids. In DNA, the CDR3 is TGTGCCAGCAGTGAAGACAGGGTCGGGGGCTACACCTTC. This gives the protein CASSEDRVGGYTF.

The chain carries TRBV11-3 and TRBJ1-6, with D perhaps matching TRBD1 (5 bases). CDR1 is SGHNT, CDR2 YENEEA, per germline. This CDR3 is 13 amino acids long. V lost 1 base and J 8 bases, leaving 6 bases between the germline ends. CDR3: CASSLVGDSPLHF. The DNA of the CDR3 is TGTGCCAGCAGCTTAGTAGGGGATTCACCCCTCCACTTT. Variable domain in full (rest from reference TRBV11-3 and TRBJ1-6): EAGVVQSPRYKIIEKKQPVAFWCNPISGHNTLYWYLQNLGQGPELLIRYENEEAVDDSQLPKDRFSAERLKGVDSTLKIQPAELGDSAVYLCASSLVGDSPLHFGNGTRLTVT.

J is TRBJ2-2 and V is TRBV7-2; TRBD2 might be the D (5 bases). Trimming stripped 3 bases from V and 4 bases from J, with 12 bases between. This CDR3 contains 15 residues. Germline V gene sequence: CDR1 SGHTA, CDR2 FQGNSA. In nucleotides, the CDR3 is TGTGCCAGCAGCTTTAGGCAGGCGGGCACCGGGGAGCTGTTTTTT. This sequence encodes CASSFRQAGTGELFF. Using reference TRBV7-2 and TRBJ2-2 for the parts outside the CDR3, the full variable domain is GAGVSQSPSNKVTEKGKDVELRCDPISGHTALYWYRQSLGQGLEFLIYFQGNSAPDKSGLPSDRFSAERTGGSVSTLTIQRTQQEDSAVYLCASSFRQAGTGELFFGEGSRLTVL.

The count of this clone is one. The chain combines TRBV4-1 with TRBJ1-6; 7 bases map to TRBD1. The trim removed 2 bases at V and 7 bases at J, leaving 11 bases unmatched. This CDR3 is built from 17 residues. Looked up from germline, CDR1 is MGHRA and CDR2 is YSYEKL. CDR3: CASSQRTGRESNSPLHF. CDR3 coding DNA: TGCGCCAGCAGCCAAAGGACAGGTCGGGAATCAAATTCACCCCTCCACTTT.

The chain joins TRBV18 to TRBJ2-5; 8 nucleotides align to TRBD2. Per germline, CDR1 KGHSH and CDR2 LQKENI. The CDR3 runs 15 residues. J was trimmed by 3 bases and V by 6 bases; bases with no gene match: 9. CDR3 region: CASSPLAGSEETQYF. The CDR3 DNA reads TGTGCCAGCTCGCCTCTAGCGGGCTCAGAAGAGACCCAGTACTTC.

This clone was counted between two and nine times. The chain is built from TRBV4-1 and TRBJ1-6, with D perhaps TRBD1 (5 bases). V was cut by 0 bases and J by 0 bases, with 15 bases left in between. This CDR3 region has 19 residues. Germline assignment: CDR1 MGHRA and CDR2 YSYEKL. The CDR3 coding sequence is TGCGCCAGCAGCCAAGATATGCACAGGCCCAGCTCCTATAATTCACCCCTCCACTTT. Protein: CASSQDMHRPSSYNSPLHF.

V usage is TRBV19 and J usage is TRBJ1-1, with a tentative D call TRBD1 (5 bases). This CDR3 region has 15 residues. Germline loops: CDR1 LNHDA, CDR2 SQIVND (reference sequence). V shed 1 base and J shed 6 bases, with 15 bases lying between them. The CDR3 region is CASSIGGGAEAEAFF. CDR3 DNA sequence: TGTGCCAGTAGTATAGGTGGCGGGGCGGAAGCTGAAGCTTTCTTT.

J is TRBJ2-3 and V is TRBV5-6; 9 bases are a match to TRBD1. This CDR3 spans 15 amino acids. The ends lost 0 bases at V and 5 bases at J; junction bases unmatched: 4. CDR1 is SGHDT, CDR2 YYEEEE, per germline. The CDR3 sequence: CASSLEQGAIDTQYF. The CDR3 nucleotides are TGTGCCAGCAGCTTGGAACAGGGGGCAATAGATACGCAGTATTTT.

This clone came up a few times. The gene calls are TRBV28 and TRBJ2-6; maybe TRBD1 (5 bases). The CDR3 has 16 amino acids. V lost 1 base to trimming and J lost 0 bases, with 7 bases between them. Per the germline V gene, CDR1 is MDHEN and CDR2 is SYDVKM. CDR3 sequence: CASSLFTGSGANVLTF. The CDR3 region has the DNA TGTGCCAGCAGTTTATTCACAGGCTCTGGGGCCAACGTCCTGACTTTC. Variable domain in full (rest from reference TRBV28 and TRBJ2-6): DVKVTQSSRYLVKRTGEKVFLECVQDMDHENMFWYRQDPGLGLRLIYFSYDVKMKEKGDIPEGYSVSREKKERFSLILESASTNQTSMYLCASSLFTGSGANVLTFGAGSRLTVL.

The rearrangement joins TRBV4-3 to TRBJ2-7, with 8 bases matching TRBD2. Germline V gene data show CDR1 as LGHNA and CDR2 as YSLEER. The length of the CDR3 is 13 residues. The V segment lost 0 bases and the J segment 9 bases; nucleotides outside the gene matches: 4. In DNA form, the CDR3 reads TGCGCCAGCAGCCAAGAACGGGGGGGCCCGCAGTACTTC. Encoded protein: CASSQERGGPQYF.

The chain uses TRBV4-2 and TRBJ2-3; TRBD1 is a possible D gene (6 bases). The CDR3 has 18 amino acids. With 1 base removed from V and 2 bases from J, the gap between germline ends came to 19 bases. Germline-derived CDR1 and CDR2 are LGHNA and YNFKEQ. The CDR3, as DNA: TGTGCCAGCAGCCAAGGATGGGTGGCAGGGGCTGCCACAGATACGCAGTATTTT. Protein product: CASSQGWVAGAATDTQYF.

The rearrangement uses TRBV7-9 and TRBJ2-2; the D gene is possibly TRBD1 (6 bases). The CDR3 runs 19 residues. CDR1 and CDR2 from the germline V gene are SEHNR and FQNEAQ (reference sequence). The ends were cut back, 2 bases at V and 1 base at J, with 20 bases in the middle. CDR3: CASSLYQGNLLVNTGELFF. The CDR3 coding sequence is TGTGCCAGCAGCTTATATCAGGGGAATCTCCTGGTGAACACCGGGGAGCTGTTTTTT.

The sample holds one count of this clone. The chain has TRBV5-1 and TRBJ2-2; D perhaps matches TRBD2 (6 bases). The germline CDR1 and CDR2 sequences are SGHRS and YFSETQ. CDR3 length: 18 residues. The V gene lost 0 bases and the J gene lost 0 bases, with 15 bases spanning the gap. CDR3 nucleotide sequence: TGCGCCAGCAGCTTGGCTTTGGGGGAGGTCGCGAACACCGGGGAGCTGTTTTTT. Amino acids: CASSLALGEVANTGELFF.

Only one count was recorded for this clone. CDR3 loop: CASSSSGTEYSNQPQHF. The CDR3 bases are TGTGCCAGCAGTTCGTCCGGGACAGAATATAGCAATCAGCCCCAGCATTTT. The chain carries TRBV28 and TRBJ1-5; 7 bases fit TRBD1. The CDR3 length is 17 residues. Germline CDR1 and CDR2: MDHEN and SYDVKM. The trim removed 4 bases at V and 0 bases at J, leaving 9 bases unmatched.

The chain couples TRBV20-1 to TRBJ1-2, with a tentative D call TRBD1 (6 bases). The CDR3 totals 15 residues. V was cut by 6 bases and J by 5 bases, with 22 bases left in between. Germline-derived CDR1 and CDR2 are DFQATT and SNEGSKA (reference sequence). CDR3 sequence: CSASGRQEVGYGYTF. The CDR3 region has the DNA TGCAGTGCCAGTGGGAGACAGGAGGTTGGTTATGGCTACACCTTC.

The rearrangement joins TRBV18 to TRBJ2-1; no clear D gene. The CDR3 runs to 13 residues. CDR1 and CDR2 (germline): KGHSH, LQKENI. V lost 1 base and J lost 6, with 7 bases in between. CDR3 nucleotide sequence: TGTGCCAGCTCACCACTTCAGTTCAATGAGCAGTTCTTC. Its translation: CASSPLQFNEQFF.

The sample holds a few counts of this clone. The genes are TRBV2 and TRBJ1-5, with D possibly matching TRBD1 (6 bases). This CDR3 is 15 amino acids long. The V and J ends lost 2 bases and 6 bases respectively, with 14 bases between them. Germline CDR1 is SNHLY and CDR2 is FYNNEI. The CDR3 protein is CASSERPGDGQPQHF. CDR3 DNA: TGTGCCAGCAGTGAAAGACCAGGGGATGGTCAGCCCCAGCATTTT.

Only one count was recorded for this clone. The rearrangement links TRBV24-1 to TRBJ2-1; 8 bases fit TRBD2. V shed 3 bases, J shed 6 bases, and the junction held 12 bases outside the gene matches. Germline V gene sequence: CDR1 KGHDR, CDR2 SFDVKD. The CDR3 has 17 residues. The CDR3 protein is CATSDTSTRTSSNEQFF. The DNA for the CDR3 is TGTGCCACCAGTGATACCTCTACACGGACTAGCTCCAATGAGCAGTTCTTC.

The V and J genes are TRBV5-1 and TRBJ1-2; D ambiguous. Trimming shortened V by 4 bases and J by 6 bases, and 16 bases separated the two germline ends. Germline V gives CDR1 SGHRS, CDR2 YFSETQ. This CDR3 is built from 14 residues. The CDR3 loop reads CASSPGSGFDGYTF. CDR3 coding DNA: TGCGCCAGCAGCCCCGGTTCGGGGTTCGATGGCTACACCTTC.

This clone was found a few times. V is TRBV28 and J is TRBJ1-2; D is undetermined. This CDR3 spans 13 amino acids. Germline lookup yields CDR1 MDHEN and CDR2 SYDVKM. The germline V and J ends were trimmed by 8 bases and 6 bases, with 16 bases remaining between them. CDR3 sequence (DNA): TGTGCCAGCGAAAACCCCCCCAGGAATGGCTACACCTTC. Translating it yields CASENPPRNGYTF.

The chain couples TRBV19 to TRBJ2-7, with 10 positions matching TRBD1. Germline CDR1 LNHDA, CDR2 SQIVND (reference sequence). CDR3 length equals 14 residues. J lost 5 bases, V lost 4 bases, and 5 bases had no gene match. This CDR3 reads CASSTDRGINEQYF. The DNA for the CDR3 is TGTGCCAGTAGTACGGACAGGGGGATAAACGAGCAGTACTTC.

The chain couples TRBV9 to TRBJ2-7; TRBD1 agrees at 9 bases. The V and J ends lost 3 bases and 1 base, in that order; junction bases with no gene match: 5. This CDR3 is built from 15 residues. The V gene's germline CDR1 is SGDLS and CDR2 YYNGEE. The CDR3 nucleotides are TGTGCCAGCAGCGATGGGGGACAGGGATCCTACGAGCAGTACTTC. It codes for CASSDGGQGSYEQYF.

The CDR3 protein is CASSYSEETQYF. For the CDR3, the DNA is TGTGCCAGCAGTTACTCCGAAGAGACCCAGTACTTC. The chain joins TRBV6-5 to TRBJ2-5; D remains unclear. The CDR3 spans 12 residues. Per the germline V gene, CDR1 is MNHEY and CDR2 is SVGAGI. V was shortened by 0 bases and J by 3 bases, with 2 bases between the two germline ends.

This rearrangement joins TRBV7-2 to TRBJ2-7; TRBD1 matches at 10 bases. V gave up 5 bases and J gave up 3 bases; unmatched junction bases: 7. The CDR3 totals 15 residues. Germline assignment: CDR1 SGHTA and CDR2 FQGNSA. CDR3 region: CASSLDRGQGYEQYF. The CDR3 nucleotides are TGTGCCAGCAGCCTAGACAGGGGGCAAGGCTACGAGCAGTACTTC. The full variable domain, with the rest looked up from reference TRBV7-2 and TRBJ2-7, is GAGVSQSPSNKVTEKGKDVELRCDPISGHTALYWYRQSLGQGLEFLIYFQGNSAPDKSGLPSDRFSAERTGGSVSTLTIQRTQQEDSAVYLCASSLDRGQGYEQYFGPGTRLTVT.